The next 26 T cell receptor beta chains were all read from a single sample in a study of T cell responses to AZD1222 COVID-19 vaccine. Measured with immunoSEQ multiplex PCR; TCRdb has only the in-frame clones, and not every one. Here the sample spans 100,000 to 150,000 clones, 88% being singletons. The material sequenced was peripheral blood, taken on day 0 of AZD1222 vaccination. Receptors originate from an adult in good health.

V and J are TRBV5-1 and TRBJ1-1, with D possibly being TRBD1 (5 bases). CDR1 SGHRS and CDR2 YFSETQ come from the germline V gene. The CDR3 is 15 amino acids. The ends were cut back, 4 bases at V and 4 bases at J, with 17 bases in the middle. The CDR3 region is CASSPSGGGTTEAFF. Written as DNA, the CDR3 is TGCGCCAGCAGCCCCTCGGGGGGGGGAACCACTGAAGCTTTCTTT.

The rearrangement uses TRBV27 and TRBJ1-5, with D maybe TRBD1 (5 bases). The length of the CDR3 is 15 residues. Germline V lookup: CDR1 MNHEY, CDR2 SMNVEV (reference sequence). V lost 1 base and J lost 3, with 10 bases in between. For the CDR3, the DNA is TGTGCCAGCAGTTTATGGGGGACGGCCAATCAGCCCCAGCATTTT. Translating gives CASSLWGTANQPQHF.

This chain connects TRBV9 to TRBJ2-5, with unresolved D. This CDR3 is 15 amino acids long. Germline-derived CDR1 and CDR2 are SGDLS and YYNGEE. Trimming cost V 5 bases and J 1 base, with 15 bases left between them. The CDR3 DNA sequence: TGTGCCAGCAGTGAGGCGTCGGGCAGCCAAGAGACCCAGTACTTC. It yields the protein CASSEASGSQETQYF.

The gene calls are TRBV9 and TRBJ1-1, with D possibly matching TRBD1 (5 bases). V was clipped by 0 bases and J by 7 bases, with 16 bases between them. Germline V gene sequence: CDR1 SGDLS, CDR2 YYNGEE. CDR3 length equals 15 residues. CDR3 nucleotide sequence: TGTGCCAGCAGCGTAGCTACGGGACTCCGGAATGAAGCTTTCTTT. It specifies CASSVATGLRNEAFF.

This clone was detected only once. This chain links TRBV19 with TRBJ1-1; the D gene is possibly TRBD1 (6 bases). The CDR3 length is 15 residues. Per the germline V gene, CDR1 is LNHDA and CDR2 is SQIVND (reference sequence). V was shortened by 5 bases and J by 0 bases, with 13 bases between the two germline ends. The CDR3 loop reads CASSPPDRLNTEAFF. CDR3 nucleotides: TGTGCCAGTAGTCCTCCTGACAGGCTGAACACTGAAGCTTTCTTT.

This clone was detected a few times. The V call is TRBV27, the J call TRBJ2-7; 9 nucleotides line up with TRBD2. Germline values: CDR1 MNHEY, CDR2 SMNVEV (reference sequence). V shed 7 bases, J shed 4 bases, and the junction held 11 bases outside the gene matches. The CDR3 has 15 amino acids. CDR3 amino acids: CASKKLAGPQYEQYF. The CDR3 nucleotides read TGTGCCAGCAAAAAGCTAGCGGGGCCGCAATACGAGCAGTACTTC.

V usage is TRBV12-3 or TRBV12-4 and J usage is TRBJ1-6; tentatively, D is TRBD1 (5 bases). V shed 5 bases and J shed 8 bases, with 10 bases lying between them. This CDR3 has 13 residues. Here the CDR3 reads CASSQGYDSPLHF. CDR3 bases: TGTGCCAGCAGTCAGGGTTACGATTCACCCCTCCACTTT.

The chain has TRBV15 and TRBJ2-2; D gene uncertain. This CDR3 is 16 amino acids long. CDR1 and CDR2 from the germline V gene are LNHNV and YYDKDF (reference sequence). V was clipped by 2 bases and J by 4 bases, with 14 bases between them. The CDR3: CATSRNDASSTGELFF. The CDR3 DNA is TGTGCCACCAGCAGAAATGATGCCAGTAGCACCGGGGAGCTGTTTTTT.

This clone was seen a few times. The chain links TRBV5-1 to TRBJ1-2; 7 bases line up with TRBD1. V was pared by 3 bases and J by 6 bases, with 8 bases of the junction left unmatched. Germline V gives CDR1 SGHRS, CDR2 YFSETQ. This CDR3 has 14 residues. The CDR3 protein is CASSSGGHRDGYTF. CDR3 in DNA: TGCGCCAGCAGCTCAGGGGGGCATCGGGATGGCTACACCTTC. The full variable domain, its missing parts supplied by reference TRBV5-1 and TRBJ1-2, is KAGVTQTPRYLIKTRGQQVTLSCSPISGHRSVSWYQQTPGQGLQFLFEYFSETQRNKGNFPGRFSGRQFSNSRSEMNVSTLELGDSALYLCASSSGGHRDGYTFGSGTRLTVV.

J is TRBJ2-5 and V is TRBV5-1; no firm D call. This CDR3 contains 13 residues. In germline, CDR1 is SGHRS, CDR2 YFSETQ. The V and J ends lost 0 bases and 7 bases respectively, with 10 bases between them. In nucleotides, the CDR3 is TGCGCCAGCAGCTTGGGGGCGCTGGGGACCCAGTACTTC. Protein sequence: CASSLGALGTQYF.

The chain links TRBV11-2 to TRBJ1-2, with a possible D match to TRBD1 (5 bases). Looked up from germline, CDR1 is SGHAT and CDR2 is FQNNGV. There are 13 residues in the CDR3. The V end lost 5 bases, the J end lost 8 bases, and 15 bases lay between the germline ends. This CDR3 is CASSPQGLEGYTF. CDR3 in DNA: TGTGCCAGCAGCCCCCAGGGCCTGGAGGGCTACACCTTC. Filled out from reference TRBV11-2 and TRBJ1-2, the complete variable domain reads EAGVAQSPRYKIIEKRQSVAFWCNPISGHATLYWYQQILGQGPKLLIQFQNNGVVDDSQLPKDRFSAERLKGVDSTLKIQPAKLEDSAVYLCASSPQGLEGYTFGSGTRLTVV.

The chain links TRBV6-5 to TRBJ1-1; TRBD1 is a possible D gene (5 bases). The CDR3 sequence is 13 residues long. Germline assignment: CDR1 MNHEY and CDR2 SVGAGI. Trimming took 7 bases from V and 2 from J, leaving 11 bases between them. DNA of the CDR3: TGTGCCAGCACCGACAGTGGAAACACTGAAGCTTTCTTT. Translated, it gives CASTDSGNTEAFF.

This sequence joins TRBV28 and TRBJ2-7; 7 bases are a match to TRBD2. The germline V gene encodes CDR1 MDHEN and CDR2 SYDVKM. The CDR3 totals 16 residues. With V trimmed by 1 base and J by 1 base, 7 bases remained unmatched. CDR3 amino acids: CASSLFAGDVSYEQYF. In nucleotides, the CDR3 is TGTGCCAGCAGTTTATTTGCGGGGGATGTATCCTACGAGCAGTACTTC.

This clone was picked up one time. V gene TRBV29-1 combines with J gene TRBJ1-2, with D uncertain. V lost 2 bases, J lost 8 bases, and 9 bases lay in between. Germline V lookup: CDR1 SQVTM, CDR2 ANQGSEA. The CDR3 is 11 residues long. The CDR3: CSVEMGNGYTF. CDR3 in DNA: TGCAGCGTTGAAATGGGAAACGGCTACACCTTC.

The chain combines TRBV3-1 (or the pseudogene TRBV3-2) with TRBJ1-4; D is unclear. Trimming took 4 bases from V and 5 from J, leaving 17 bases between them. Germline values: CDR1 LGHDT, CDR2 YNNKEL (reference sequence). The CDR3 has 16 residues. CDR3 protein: CASSPLGGDPNEKLFF. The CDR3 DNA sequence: TGTGCCAGCAGCCCCCTGGGAGGTGACCCAAATGAAAAACTGTTTTTT.

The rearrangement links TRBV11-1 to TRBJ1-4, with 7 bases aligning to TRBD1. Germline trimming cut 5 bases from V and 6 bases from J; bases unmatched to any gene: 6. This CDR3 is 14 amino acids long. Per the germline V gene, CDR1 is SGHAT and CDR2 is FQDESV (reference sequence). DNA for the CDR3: TGTGCCAGCAGCGTAGACAGGGACGATGAAAAACTGTTTTTT. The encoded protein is CASSVDRDDEKLFF.

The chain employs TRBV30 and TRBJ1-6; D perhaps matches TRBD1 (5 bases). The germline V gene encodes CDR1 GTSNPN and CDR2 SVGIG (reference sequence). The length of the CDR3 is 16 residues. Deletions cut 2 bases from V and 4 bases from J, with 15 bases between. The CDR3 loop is CAWSTGTQNYNSPLHF. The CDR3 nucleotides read TGTGCCTGGAGTACCGGGACCCAAAATTATAATTCACCCCTCCACTTT. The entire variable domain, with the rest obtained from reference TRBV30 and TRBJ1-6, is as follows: SQTIHQWPATLVQPVGSPLSLECTVEGTSNPNLYWYRQAAGRGLQLLFYSVGIGQISSEVPQNLSASRPQDRQFILSSKKLLLSDSGFYLCAWSTGTQNYNSPLHFGNGTRLTVT.

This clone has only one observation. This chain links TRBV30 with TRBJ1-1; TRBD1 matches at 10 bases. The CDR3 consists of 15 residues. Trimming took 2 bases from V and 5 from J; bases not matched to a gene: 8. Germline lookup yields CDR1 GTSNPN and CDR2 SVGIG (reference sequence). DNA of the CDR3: TGTGCCTGGAGTCGGTGGGACAGGGGAGGAACTGAAGCTTTCTTT. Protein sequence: CAWSRWDRGGTEAFF.

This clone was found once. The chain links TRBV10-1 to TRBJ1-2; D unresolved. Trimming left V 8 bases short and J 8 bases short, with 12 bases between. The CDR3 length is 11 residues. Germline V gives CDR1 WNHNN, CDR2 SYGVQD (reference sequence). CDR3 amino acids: CASYTIWGYTF. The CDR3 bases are TGCGCCAGCTATACCATCTGGGGCTACACCTTC.

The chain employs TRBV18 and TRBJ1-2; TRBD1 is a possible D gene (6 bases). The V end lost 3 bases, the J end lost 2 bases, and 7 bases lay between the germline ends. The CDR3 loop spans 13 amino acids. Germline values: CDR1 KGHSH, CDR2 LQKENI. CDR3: CASSPTGNYGYTF. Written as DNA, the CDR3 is TGTGCCAGCTCACCTACAGGGAACTATGGCTACACCTTC.

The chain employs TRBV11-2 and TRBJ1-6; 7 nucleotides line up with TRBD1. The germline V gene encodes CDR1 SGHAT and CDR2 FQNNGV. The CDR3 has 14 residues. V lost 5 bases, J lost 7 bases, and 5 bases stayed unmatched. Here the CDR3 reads CASSPDRRNSPLHF. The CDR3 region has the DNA TGTGCCAGCAGCCCGGACAGGAGAAATTCACCCCTCCACTTT.

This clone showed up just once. The CDR3 DNA is TGCGCCAGCAGCCCTTGGTCCCGATCGGACCACACAGATACGCAGTATTTT. Residues: CASSPWSRSDHTDTQYF. The rearrangement links TRBV5-1 to TRBJ2-3; D unresolved. Deletions cut 4 bases from V and 2 bases from J, with 20 bases between. The CDR3 consists of 17 residues. Germline CDR1 SGHRS, CDR2 YFSETQ. The full variable domain, with the rest looked up from reference TRBV5-1 and TRBJ2-3, is KAGVTQTPRYLIKTRGQQVTLSCSPISGHRSVSWYQQTPGQGLQFLFEYFSETQRNKGNFPGRFSGRQFSNSRSEMNVSTLELGDSALYLCASSPWSRSDHTDTQYFGPGTRLTVL.

In nucleotides, the CDR3 is TGCGCCAGCAGCCAAGGGAGTACTAGCGGTCTCGATGAGACCCAGTACTTC. Its translation: CASSQGSTSGLDETQYF. This chain joins TRBV4-1 and TRBJ2-5; TRBD2 matches at 8 bases. The CDR3 loop spans 17 amino acids. The germline V gene has CDR1 MGHRA and CDR2 YSYEKL. With V trimmed by 1 base and J by 5 bases, 12 bases remained unmatched.

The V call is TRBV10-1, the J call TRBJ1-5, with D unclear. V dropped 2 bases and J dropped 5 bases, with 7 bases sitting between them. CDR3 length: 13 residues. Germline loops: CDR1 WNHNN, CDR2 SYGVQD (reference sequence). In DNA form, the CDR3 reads TGCGCCAGCAGTGAGAACCGTTATCAGCCCCAGCATTTT. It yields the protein CASSENRYQPQHF.

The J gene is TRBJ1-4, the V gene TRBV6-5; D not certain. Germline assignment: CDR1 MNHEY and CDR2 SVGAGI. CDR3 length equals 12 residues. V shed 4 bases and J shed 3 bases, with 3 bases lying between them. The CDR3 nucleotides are TGTGCCAGCAGTTCCTCTAATGAAAAACTGTTTTTT. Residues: CASSSSNEKLFF.

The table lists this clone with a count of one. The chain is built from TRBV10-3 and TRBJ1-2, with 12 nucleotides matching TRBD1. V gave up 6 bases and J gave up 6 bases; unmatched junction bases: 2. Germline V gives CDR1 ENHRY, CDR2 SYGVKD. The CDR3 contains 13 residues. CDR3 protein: CAIRGQGADGYTF. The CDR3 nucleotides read TGTGCCATCAGGGGACAGGGGGCTGATGGCTACACCTTC.